The present T cell receptor beta chain was sequenced within a study of T cells in Graves' hyperthyroidism and ophthalmopathy. Overall study results and limits: Ophthalmopathy was distinguished from stable hyperthyroidism by 13 V-J signatures. Before onset, ophthalmopathy was predicted by the model a median around 6 months earlier.

The CDR3 spans 16 residues. V dropped 6 bases and J dropped 6 bases, with 21 bases sitting between them. Germline V gene data show CDR1 as SNHLY and CDR2 as FYNNEI. Uncontrolled infection, other autoimmune disease, pregnancy or lactation led to exclusion. Turning to this clonotype: Its matching antigen is unknown.

RNA transcripts provided the source from which TCR beta CDR3 regions were amplified. An initial round of RT-PCR targeting the TCR CDR3 relied on the HTBI primer set. MiXCR was run by TCRdb on the multiplex PCR reads, yielding one entry per CDR3 protein. The sample carries approximately 510,000 distinct CDR3 sequences, approximately 48% recorded once. The sequence was obtained from an adult woman with Graves' disease, either hyperthyroidism or ophthalmopathy (not recorded which). The V call is TRBV2, the J call TRBJ2-1; TRBD1 or TRBD2 may be the D gene (5 bases each). The specimen sequenced was peripheral blood or thyroid tissue (not recorded which). CDR3 sequence: CASSRTGAERVNEQFF. In DNA, the CDR3 is TGTGCCAGCAGCAGGACCGGGGCAGAGAGGGTCAATGAGCAGTTCTTC.